Each of the 28 T cell receptor beta chains below was sequenced from the same sample in a study of shared clonotypes between healthy human individuals (dated by TCRdb to 2020 to 2021). Libraries were built with the immunoSEQ multiplex PCR assay. TCRdb holds this immuneACCESS table with in-frame rearrangements only. Some clones are missing; in checked studies, unresolved V genes explain under half, and the rest has no known cause. The sample yields roughly 1,500,000 clones; 95% to 99% were counted once. Roughly 0.45% of the sample belongs to the ten largest clones. The sequenced material came from naive CD4+ T cells sorted from blood. The cell subset or site label corresponds to: CD45RA+ positively selected. The receptor set was obtained from a man in his thirties or forties in good health.

J is TRBJ2-7 and V is TRBV19; no firm D call. Trimming stripped 7 bases from V and 7 bases from J, with 14 bases between. CDR1 LNHDA and CDR2 SQIVND come from the germline V gene (reference sequence). The CDR3 spans 12 residues. This CDR3 is CASISRMEEQYF. The DNA of the CDR3 is TGTGCCAGTATTTCCCGGATGGAGGAGCAGTACTTC.

The V call is TRBV19, the J call TRBJ2-7; 9 bases map to TRBD2. Germline-derived CDR1 and CDR2 are LNHDA and SQIVND (reference sequence). V dropped 3 bases and J dropped 3; count of bases not matched to a gene: 6. This CDR3 has 15 amino acids. The CDR3 sequence: CASSIISGSGYEQYF. In nucleotides, the CDR3 is TGTGCCAGTAGTATTATTAGCGGGAGCGGCTACGAGCAGTACTTC.

The rearrangement uses TRBV5-1 and TRBJ1-1; no clear D. V shed 4 bases and J shed 2 bases, with 15 bases lying between them. The CDR3 covers 15 residues. CDR1 is SGHRS and CDR2 is YFSETQ in the germline V gene. This CDR3 is CASSLQVLENTEAFF. DNA of the CDR3: TGCGCCAGCAGCCTTCAGGTGTTGGAAAACACTGAAGCTTTCTTT. The variable domain in full, completed from reference TRBV5-1 and TRBJ1-1, reads KAGVTQTPRYLIKTRGQQVTLSCSPISGHRSVSWYQQTPGQGLQFLFEYFSETQRNKGNFPGRFSGRQFSNSRSEMNVSTLELGDSALYLCASSLQVLENTEAFFGQGTRLTVV.

The chain carries TRBV6-5 and TRBJ1-2; TRBD1 is a possible D gene (6 bases). Germline CDR1 and CDR2: MNHEY and SVGAGI. Trimming pared 5 bases from V and 11 bases from J, leaving 21 bases between. This CDR3 has 14 amino acids. As DNA, the CDR3 is TGTGCCAGCAGTACCCTTCTTGTTGGGGGCACATACACCTTC. This translates into CASSTLLVGGTYTF.

Remarks on this clone: The sample carries other DNA sequences with the same CDR3. J is TRBJ2-2 and V is TRBV5-1; D remains unclear. V lost 5 bases and J lost 4, with 9 bases in between. The CDR3 covers 13 residues. Looked up from germline, CDR1 is SGHRS and CDR2 is YFSETQ. The CDR3 loop is CASSSLGTGELFF. The CDR3 bases are TGCGCCAGCAGTTCCCTCGGCACCGGGGAGCTGTTTTTT.

This chain uses TRBV6-1 with TRBJ2-7; tentative D call: TRBD1 (6 bases). V was clipped by 6 bases and J by 7 bases, with 19 bases between them. Germline-derived CDR1 and CDR2 are MNHNS and SASEGT. The CDR3 covers 14 residues. The CDR3 protein is CASSTGLVYGEQYF. Written as DNA, the CDR3 is TGTGCCAGCAGCACAGGGTTGGTCTACGGGGAGCAGTACTTC.

Written as DNA, the CDR3 is TGTGCCAGCGTCACGGGGGGAGGCCGGGTAAATCAGCCCCAGCATTTT. It encodes CASVTGGGRVNQPQHF. The J gene is TRBJ1-5, the V gene TRBV2; perhaps TRBD1 as D (5 bases). This CDR3 spans 16 amino acids. Germline assignment: CDR1 SNHLY and CDR2 FYNNEI. Trimming removed 8 bases at V and 4 bases at J, with 21 bases between.

Points on this clone: Additional DNA sequences in this sample encode the identical CDR3. The chain recombines TRBV28 with TRBJ1-5; 8 nucleotides agree with TRBD1. The CDR3 sequence is 13 residues long. V trimming: 9 bases; J trimming: 3 bases; junction bases outside the gene matches: 4. From germline, CDR1 is MDHEN and CDR2 SYDVKM. CDR3 DNA: TGTGCCAGTAGGACAGGGAACAATCAGCCCCAGCATTTT. This codes for CASRTGNNQPQHF. Combining the CDR3 with reference TRBV28 and TRBJ1-5 gives the whole variable domain DVKVTQSSRYLVKRTGEKVFLECVQDMDHENMFWYRQDPGLGLRLIYFSYDVKMKEKGDIPEGYSVSREKKERFSLILESASTNQTSMYLCASRTGNNQPQHFGDGTRLSIL.

The CDR3 DNA is TGTGCTTCTCTACTCCAGCCTGCCTATGGCTACACCTTC. As protein: CASLLQPAYGYTF. The chain has TRBV6-1 and TRBJ1-2, with D hard to call. The CDR3 consists of 13 residues. Germline V gives CDR1 MNHNS, CDR2 SASEGT.

The V gene is TRBV5-4, the J gene TRBJ2-3; D may be TRBD1 or TRBD2 (5 bases each). Germline lookup yields CDR1 SGHNT and CDR2 YYREEE (reference sequence). The CDR3 has 17 residues. The V gene lost 4 bases and the J gene lost 7 bases, with 25 bases spanning the gap. The CDR3 bases are TGTGCCAGCAGCCCGAAACTCATCCGGGACCCCGGGAATACGCAGTATTTT. Its protein product is CASSPKLIRDPGNTQYF.

The chain joins TRBV11-1 to TRBJ2-2; D gene ambiguous. Trimming took 1 base from V and 6 from J, leaving 9 bases between them. From germline, CDR1 is SGHAT and CDR2 FQDESV (reference sequence). The CDR3 is 14 residues long. Here the CDR3 DNA reads TGTGCCAGCAGCTTAGTCCGACCGCCCGGGGAGCTGTTTTTT. Its protein is CASSLVRPPGELFF. The whole variable domain, filled in from reference TRBV11-1 and TRBJ2-2, reads EAEVAQSPRYKITEKSQAVAFWCDPISGHATLYWYRQILGQGPELLVQFQDESVVDDSQLPKDRFSAERLKGVDSTLKIQPAELGDSAMYLCASSLVRPPGELFFGEGSRLTVL.

Comments on this clone: This CDR3 is also generated by other DNA sequences in the sample. The gene calls are TRBV20-1 and TRBJ1-2; D is unclear. In germline, CDR1 is DFQATT, CDR2 SNEGSKA (reference sequence). The CDR3 length is 11 residues. Trimming pared 1 base from V and 6 bases from J, leaving 6 bases between. DNA of the CDR3: TGCAGTGCTAGAGGGCCAGATGGCTACACCTTC. This translates into CSARGPDGYTF.

The rearrangement uses TRBV2 and TRBJ2-7; D is unresolved. There are 15 residues in the CDR3. The V and J ends lost 6 bases and 1 base respectively, with 16 bases between them. The germline V gene encodes CDR1 SNHLY and CDR2 FYNNEI. CDR3 sequence (DNA): TGTGCCAGCAGCCAACCTGGATGGCAGTCCTACGAGCAGTACTTC. Amino acid sequence: CASSQPGWQSYEQYF.

V gene TRBV15 combines with J gene TRBJ2-7; weak D call: TRBD1 (6 bases). V was cut by 5 bases and J by 2 bases, with 13 bases left in between. CDR3 length equals 14 residues. Germline CDR1 is LNHNV and CDR2 is YYDKDF (reference sequence). The CDR3 coding sequence is TGTGCCACCAGCTTCGGGACAAGAACCTACGAGCAGTACTTC. It yields the protein CATSFGTRTYEQYF. The full variable domain, its missing parts supplied by reference TRBV15 and TRBJ2-7, is DAMVIQNPRYQVTQFGKPVTLSCSQTLNHNVMYWYQQKSSQAPKLLFHYYDKDFNNEADTPDNFQSRRPNTSFCFLDIRSPGLGDTAMYLCATSFGTRTYEQYFGPGTRLTVT.

This chain links TRBV25-1 with TRBJ2-6; D unresolved. Germline V gives CDR1 MGHDK, CDR2 SYGVNS. This CDR3 has 13 amino acids. V lost 7 bases to trimming and J lost 1 base, with 5 bases between them. The CDR3 sequence: CASKGSGANVLTF. The CDR3 DNA reads TGTGCCAGCAAAGGGTCTGGGGCCAACGTCCTGACTTTC.

The V gene is TRBV7-8, the J gene TRBJ2-2; 8 bases fit TRBD1. Per germline, CDR1 SGHVS and CDR2 FQNEAQ. The CDR3 is 15 amino acids. After removal of 0 bases from V and 6 bases from J, the junction contained 3 bases not matched to a gene. CDR3 coding DNA: TGTGCCAGCAGCTTAGCCCAGGGGGCGGCCGGGGAGCTGTTTTTT. This codes for CASSLAQGAAGELFF.

This clone was seen once. The chain joins TRBV28 to TRBJ1-5; tentative D call: TRBD1 (6 bases). The CDR3 length is 17 residues. Trimming pared 0 bases from V and 5 bases from J, leaving 17 bases between. Germline V gene data show CDR1 as MDHEN and CDR2 as SYDVKM. CDR3 coding DNA: TGTGCCAGCAGTTTATGGAGATTTGGGGGCCGCGATCAGCCCCAGCATTTT. This encodes CASSLWRFGGRDQPQHF.

Concerning this clone: Other DNA sequences in the sample encode the same CDR3. The V gene is TRBV28, the J gene TRBJ2-7, with D uncertain. Per the germline V gene, CDR1 is MDHEN and CDR2 is SYDVKM. V lost 5 bases and J lost 7, with 9 bases in between. CDR3 length equals 11 residues. The CDR3 DNA sequence: TGTGCCAGCAGTCGCCAAGGGGAGCAGTACTTC. Amino acids: CASSRQGEQYF.

CDR3 protein: CASSGGGSNTEAFF. The CDR3 coding sequence is TGCGCCAGCAGCGGAGGAGGATCGAACACTGAAGCTTTCTTT. The V gene is TRBV5-1, the J gene TRBJ1-1; no firm D call. Per the germline V gene, CDR1 is SGHRS and CDR2 is YFSETQ. The CDR3 sequence is 14 residues long. V dropped 4 bases and J dropped 1 base, with 11 bases sitting between them.

This clone was observed a handful of times. This chain links TRBV4-1 with TRBJ2-3, with D tentatively TRBD1 (6 bases). Germline V gene data show CDR1 as MGHRA and CDR2 as YSYEKL. The CDR3 totals 15 residues. V lost 7 bases, J lost 3 bases, and 17 bases lay in between. In nucleotides, the CDR3 is TGCGCCAGCAACTTACAGGGTCCGGGTACAGATACGCAGTATTTT. Amino acids: CASNLQGPGTDTQYF.

The chain recombines TRBV30 with TRBJ2-7, with D unresolved. Germline CDR1 and CDR2: GTSNPN and SVGIG (reference sequence). The CDR3 totals 13 residues. The V gene lost 0 bases and the J gene lost 6 bases, with 12 bases spanning the gap. CDR3 sequence (DNA): TGTGCCTGGAGTGTAGTAGAGACGGGCGAGCAGTACTTC. Translating it yields CAWSVVETGEQYF.

The genes are TRBV2 and TRBJ2-1, with no clear D. Germline V gene lookup returns CDR1 SNHLY and CDR2 FYNNEI. V was pared by 4 bases and J by 3 bases, with 4 bases between. The CDR3 has 12 residues. CDR3 amino acids: CASSGDYNEQFF. The CDR3 DNA reads TGTGCCAGCAGTGGGGACTACAATGAGCAGTTCTTC.

This clone has only one observation. This rearrangement joins TRBV6-5 to TRBJ2-7; no clear D gene. Trimming removed 6 bases at V and 2 bases at J, with 5 bases between. The CDR3 is 11 residues long. Germline assignment: CDR1 MNHEY and CDR2 SVGAGI. DNA for the CDR3: TGTGCCAGCAGGGGCCCCTACGAGCAGTACTTC. Encoded protein: CASRGPYEQYF.

This sequence joins TRBV7-6 and TRBJ2-1; 7 bases match TRBD2. Germline V gives CDR1 SGHVS, CDR2 FNYEAQ. CDR3 length equals 15 residues. V shed 4 bases, J shed 6 bases, and the junction held 9 bases outside the gene matches. CDR3 residues: CASSSLAGAGNEQFF. The DNA for the CDR3 is TGTGCCAGCAGCTCTCTGGCGGGAGCAGGCAATGAGCAGTTCTTC.

The chain employs TRBV5-4 and TRBJ2-7; 10 nucleotides match TRBD1. V was clipped by 4 bases and J by 4 bases; unmatched bases: 5. The CDR3 is 14 residues long. Germline V gives CDR1 SGHNT, CDR2 YYREEE (reference sequence). DNA of the CDR3: TGTGCCAGCAGCGTCGGGACAGGGGTGTACGAGCAGTACTTC. Its protein product is CASSVGTGVYEQYF.

V and J are TRBV9 and TRBJ2-6; D call uncertain. The CDR3 sequence is 17 residues long. V lost 0 bases and J 4 bases, leaving 14 bases between the germline ends. Germline values: CDR1 SGDLS, CDR2 YYNGEE. CDR3 bases: TGTGCCAGCAGCGTAGCTTTTGGGAACCTCGGGGCCAACGTCCTGACTTTC. Its protein product is CASSVAFGNLGANVLTF. Together with reference TRBV9 and TRBJ2-6, the CDR3 gives the full variable domain: DSGVTQTPKHLITATGQRVTLRCSPRSGDLSVYWYQQSLDQGLQFLIQYYNGEERAKGNILERFSAQQFPDLHSELNLSSLELGDSALYFCASSVAFGNLGANVLTFGAGSRLTVL.

The CDR3 sequence is CASSPSRVGGYGYTF. DNA for the CDR3: TGTGCCAGCAGCCCCTCCCGGGTTGGGGGCTATGGCTACACCTTC. The chain couples TRBV27 to TRBJ1-2; TRBD1 might be the D (5 bases). CDR1 is MNHEY, CDR2 SMNVEV, per germline (reference sequence). The CDR3 has 15 amino acids. Trimming pared 6 bases from V and 4 bases from J, leaving 18 bases between.

The V and J genes are TRBV6-5 and TRBJ1-3, with D hard to call. CDR3 length equals 13 residues. V was clipped by 7 bases and J by 5 bases, with 12 bases between them. Germline lookup yields CDR1 MNHEY and CDR2 SVGAGI. The CDR3 spells CASKEALRNTIYF. The CDR3 DNA sequence: TGTGCCAGCAAGGAGGCGTTGCGAAACACCATATATTTT.